Each of the 6 T cell receptor beta chains below was sequenced from the same sample in a study of patients and donors after allogeneic stem cell transplantation. In TCRdb, the RT-PCR reads were re-called with MiXCR into one record per CDR3 protein. The table lists tens of thousands of distinct CDR3 sequences, roughly 5.1% of them singletons, with 2.6% in the top ten. Sample: blood, either unsorted or a sorted T cell fraction (not recorded which). These receptors came from a human donor who was either an allogeneic HSCT recipient or a stem cell or donor lymphocyte infusion donor (not recorded which). It is not recorded whose cells these are; they may come from a transplant donor.

This clonotype was recorded many times. The chain has TRBV20-1 and TRBJ1-2; unclear D gene. The germline CDR1 and CDR2 sequences are DFQATT and SNEGSKA (reference sequence). This CDR3 is built from 14 residues. The ends were cut back, 3 bases at V and 4 bases at J, with 15 bases in the middle. The chain's CDR3 is CSASPRPAGYGYTF. Written as DNA, the CDR3 is TGCAGTGCTAGTCCGAGGCCGGCGGGCTATGGCTACACCTTC.

The sample holds many counts of this clonotype. The chain uses TRBV7-8 and TRBJ1-1; TRBD1 matches at 7 bases. Germline-derived CDR1 and CDR2 are SGHVS and FQNEAQ. The length of the CDR3 is 14 residues. After removal of 5 bases from V and 5 bases from J, the junction contained 8 bases not matched to a gene. The CDR3 DNA follows: TGTGCCAGCAGCCTCCAAGGGGGCTGGACTGAAGCTTTCTTT. Translation gives CASSLQGGWTEAFF.

In this sample, this clonotype turned up many times. The chain couples TRBV27 to TRBJ1-2; 8 bases map to TRBD1. The CDR3 runs to 13 residues. J was trimmed by 8 bases and V by 6 bases; bases with no gene match: 8. Looked up from germline, CDR1 is MNHEY and CDR2 is SMNVEV (reference sequence). CDR3 nucleotides: TGTGCCAGCAGCCGAGGACAGGGAGGCGGCTACACCTTC. Protein sequence: CASSRGQGGGYTF.

This clonotype has only a few counts. The chain recombines TRBV7-3 with TRBJ2-6; 9 bases match TRBD2. This CDR3 spans 16 amino acids. The V and J ends lost 8 bases and 0 bases, in that order; junction bases with no gene match: 5. Germline CDR1 SGHTA, CDR2 FQGTGA. The CDR3 sequence is CASSRAGGSGANVLTF. DNA of the CDR3: TGTGCCAGCTCGAGAGCGGGGGGCTCTGGGGCCAACGTCCTGACTTTC. Complete variable domain (other parts from reference TRBV7-3 and TRBJ2-6): GAGVSQTPSNKVTEKGKYVELRCDPISGHTALYWYRQSLGQGPEFLIYFQGTGAADDSGLPNDRFFAVRPEGSVSTLKIQRTERGDSAVYLCASSRAGGSGANVLTFGAGSRLTVL.

This clonotype was recorded at least ten times. CDR3 protein: CASQDGPNTEAFF. Here the CDR3 DNA reads TGCGCCAGCCAAGACGGCCCGAACACTGAAGCTTTCTTT. The J gene is TRBJ1-1, the V gene TRBV5-1; D not resolved. The CDR3 sequence is 13 residues long. Germline assignment: CDR1 SGHRS and CDR2 YFSETQ. Trimming removed 7 bases at V and 1 base at J, with 11 bases between.

Within the sample, this clonotype is medium-sized (0.01 to 0.1%). This chain links TRBV29-1 with TRBJ2-2; no reliable D call. The CDR3 runs to 13 residues. Germline CDR1 is SQVTM and CDR2 is ANQGSEA. V was clipped by 4 bases and J by 7 bases, with 13 bases between them. CDR3 amino acids: CSVGRSGFGELFF. CDR3 sequence (DNA): TGCAGCGTTGGACGCAGTGGGTTCGGGGAGCTGTTTTTT.